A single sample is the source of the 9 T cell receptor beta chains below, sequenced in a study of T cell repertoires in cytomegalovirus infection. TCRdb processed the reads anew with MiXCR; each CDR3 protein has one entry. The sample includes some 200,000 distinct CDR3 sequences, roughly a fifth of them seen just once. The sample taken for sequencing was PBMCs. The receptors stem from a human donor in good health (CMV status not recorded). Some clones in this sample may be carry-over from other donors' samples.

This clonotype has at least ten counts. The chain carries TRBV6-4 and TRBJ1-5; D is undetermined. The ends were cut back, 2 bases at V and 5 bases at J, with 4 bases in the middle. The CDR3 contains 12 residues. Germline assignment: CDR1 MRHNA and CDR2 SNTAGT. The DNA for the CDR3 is TGTGCCAGCAGTGACGGGGATCAGCCCCAGCATTTT. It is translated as CASSDGDQPQHF.

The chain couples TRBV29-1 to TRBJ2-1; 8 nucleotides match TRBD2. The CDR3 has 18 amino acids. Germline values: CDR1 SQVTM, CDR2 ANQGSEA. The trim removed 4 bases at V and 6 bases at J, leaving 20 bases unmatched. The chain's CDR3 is CSVGPGSGEGAPCNEQFF. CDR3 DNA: TGCAGCGTTGGGCCGGGTAGCGGGGAAGGGGCGCCCTGCAATGAGCAGTTCTTC.

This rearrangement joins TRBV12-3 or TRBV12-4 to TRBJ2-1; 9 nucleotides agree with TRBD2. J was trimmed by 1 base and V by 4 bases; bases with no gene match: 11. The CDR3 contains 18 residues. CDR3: CASSSYSSGGFSYNEQFF. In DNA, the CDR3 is TGTGCCAGCAGTTCTTATAGTAGCGGGGGCTTTTCCTACAATGAGCAGTTCTTC.

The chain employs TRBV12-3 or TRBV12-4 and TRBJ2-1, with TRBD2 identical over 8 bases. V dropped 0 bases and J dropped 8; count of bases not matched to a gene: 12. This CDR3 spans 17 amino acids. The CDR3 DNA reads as TGTGCCAGCAGTTTAGCGCGGGGGGCCACACAAACCTATGAGCAGTTCTTC. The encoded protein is CASSLARGATQTYEQFF.

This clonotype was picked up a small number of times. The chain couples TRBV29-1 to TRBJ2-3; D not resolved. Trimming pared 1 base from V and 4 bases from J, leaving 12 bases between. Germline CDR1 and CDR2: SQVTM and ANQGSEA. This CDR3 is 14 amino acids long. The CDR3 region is CSVEGDSGPDTQYF. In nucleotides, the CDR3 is TGCAGCGTTGAAGGAGACTCGGGTCCAGATACGCAGTATTTT.

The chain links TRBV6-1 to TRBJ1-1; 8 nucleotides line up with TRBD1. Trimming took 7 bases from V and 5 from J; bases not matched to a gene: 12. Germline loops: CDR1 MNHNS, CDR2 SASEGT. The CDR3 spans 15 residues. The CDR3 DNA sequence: TGTGCCAGCATATCATTGCAGGGGGCGCGGACTGAAGCTTTCTTT. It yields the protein CASISLQGARTEAFF.

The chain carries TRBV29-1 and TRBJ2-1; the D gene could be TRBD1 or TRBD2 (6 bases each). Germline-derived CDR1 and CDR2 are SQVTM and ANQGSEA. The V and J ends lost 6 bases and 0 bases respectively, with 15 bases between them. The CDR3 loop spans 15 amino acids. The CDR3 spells CSVGGSTSSYNEQFF. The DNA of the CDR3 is TGCAGCGTGGGGGGCAGTACGAGCTCCTACAATGAGCAGTTCTTC.

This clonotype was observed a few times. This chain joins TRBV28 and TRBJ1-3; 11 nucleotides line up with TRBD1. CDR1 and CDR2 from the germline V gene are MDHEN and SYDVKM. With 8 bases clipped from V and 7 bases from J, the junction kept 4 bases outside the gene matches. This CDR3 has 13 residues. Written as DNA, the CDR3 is TGTGCCAGCGGGACAGGGGGAGTTAACACCATATATTTT. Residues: CASGTGGVNTIYF.

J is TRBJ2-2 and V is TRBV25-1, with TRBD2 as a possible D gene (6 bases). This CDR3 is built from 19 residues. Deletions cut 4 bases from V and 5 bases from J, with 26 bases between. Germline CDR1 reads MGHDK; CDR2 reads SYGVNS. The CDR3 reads CASSGTHTPGELATGELFF. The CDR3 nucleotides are TGTGCCAGCAGTGGTACCCACACCCCGGGGGAACTGGCTACCGGGGAGCTGTTTTTT.